The clone carrying this T cell receptor (beta chain) was counted between two and nine times. The data are from a study of blood T cell repertoires in COVID-19. About the research overall: The samples span acute and convalescent COVID-19 from the United States, Italy and Spain. PBMCs, B-cell-depleted T cells, or T cells provided the cDNA or gDNA that made up the material.

Authors' data handling: How many nucleated cells were present was estimated from reference gene primer amplification. Profiling relied on immunoSEQ multiplex PCR, and the TCRdb table lists in-frame clones only, not all of them. V, J and clone size are taken as reported in that table, and D and trimming were inferred from the DNA itself. The table records about 82,000 clones, 75% to 90% of them present only once. CDR1 and CDR2 (germline): SGDLS, YYNGEE. This CDR3 has 15 residues. Unmatched junction bases numbered 5, after V lost 1 base and J lost 3 bases. The rearrangement links TRBV9 to TRBJ2-3; 7 bases agree with TRBD2. Sequenced material: peripheral blood. The sequence was collected from a woman in her thirties or forties with active or convalescent COVID-19. This CDR3 is CASSVTWRGTDTQYF. The CDR3 region has the DNA TGTGCCAGCAGCGTAACCTGGCGGGGGACAGATACGCAGTATTTT.